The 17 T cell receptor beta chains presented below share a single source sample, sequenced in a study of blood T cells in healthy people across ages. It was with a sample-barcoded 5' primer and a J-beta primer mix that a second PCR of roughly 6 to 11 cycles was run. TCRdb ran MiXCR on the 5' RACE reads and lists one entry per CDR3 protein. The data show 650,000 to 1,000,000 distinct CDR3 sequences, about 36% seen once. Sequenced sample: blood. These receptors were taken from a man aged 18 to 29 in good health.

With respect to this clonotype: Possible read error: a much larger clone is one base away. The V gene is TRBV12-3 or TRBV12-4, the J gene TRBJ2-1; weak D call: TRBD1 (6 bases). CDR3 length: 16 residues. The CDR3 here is CVSRNGAGVVYNEQFF. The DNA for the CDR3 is TGTGTCAGCAGAAACGGGGCAGGGGTGGTCTACAATGAGCAGTTCTTC.

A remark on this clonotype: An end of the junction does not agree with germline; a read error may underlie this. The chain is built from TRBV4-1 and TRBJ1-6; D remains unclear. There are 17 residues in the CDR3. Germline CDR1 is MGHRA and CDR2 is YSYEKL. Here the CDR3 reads CASSQGPAMGLNSPPHF. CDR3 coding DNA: TGCGCCAGCAGCCAAGGGCCCGCCATGGGCCTAAATTCACCCCCCCACTTT.

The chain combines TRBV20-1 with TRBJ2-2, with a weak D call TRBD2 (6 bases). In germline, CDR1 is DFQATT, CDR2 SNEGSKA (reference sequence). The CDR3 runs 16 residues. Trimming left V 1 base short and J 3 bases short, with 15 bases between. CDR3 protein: CSARGKEGFYTGELFF. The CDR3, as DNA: TGCAGTGCTAGAGGCAAGGAGGGTTTTTACACCGGGGAGCTGTTTTTT.

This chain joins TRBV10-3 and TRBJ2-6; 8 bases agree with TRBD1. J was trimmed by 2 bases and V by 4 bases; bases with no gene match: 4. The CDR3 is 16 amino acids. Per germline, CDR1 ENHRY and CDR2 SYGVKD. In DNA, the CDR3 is TGTGCCATCAGTGGGACAGGGTTAGCTGGGGCCAACGTCCTGACTTTC. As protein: CAISGTGLAGANVLTF.

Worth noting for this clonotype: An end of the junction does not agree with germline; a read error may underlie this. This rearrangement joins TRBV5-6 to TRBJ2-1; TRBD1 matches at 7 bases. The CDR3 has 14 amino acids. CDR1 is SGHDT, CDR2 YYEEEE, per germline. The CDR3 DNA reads TGTGCCAACAGCCCCGGGACAGATTACAATGAGCAGTTCTTC. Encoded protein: CANSPGTDYNEQFF.

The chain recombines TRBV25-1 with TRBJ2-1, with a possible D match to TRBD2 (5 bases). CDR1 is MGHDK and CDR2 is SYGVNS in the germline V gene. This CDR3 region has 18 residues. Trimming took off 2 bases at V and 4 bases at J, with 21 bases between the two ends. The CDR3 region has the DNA TGTGCCAGCAGTGAAACTTCGGGGAGTTCTGGTGTTTACAATGAGCAGTTCTTC. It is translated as CASSETSGSSGVYNEQFF.

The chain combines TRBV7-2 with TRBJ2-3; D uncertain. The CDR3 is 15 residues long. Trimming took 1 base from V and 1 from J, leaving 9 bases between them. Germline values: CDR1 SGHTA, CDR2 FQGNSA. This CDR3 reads CASSLGRIRTDTQYF. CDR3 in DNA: TGTGCCAGCAGCTTAGGGCGGATACGCACAGATACGCAGTATTTT.

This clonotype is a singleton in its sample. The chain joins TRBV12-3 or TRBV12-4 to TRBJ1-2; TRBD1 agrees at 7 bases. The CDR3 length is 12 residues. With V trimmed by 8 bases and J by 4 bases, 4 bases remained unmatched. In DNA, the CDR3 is TGTGCCAGCGGACAGGAGCCCTATGGCTACACCTTC. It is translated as CASGQEPYGYTF.

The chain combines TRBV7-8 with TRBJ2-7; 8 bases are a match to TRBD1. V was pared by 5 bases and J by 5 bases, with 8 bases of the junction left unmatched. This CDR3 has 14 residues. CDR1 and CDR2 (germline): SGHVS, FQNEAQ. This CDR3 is CASSTRQGRNEQYF. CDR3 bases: TGTGCCAGCAGCACCAGACAGGGGAGGAACGAGCAGTACTTC.

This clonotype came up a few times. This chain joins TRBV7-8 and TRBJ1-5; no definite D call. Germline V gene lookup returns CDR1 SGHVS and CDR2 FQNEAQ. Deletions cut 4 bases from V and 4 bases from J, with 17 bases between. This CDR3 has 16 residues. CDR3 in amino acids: CASSSSRERANQPQHF. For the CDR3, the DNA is TGTGCCAGCAGCTCCAGCCGGGAGCGGGCAAATCAGCCCCAGCATTTT.

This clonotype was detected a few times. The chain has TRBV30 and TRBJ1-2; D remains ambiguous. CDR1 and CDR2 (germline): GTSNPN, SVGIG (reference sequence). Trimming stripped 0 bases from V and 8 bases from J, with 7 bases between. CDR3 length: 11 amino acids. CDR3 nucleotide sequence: TGTGCCTGGAGTGTACTAGGGGGCTACACCTTC. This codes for CAWSVLGGYTF.

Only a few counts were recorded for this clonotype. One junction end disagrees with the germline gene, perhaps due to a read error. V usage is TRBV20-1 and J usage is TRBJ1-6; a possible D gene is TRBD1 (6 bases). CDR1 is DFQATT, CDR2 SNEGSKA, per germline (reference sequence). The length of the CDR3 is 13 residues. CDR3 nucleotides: TGCAGTGCTATAGGGGGGTTGTATTCACCCCCCCACTTT. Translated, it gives CSAIGGLYSPPHF.

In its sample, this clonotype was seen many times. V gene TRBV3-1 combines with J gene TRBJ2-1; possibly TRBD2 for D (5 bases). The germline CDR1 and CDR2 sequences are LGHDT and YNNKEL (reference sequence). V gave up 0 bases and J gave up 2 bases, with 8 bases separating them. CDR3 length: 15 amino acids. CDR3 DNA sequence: TGTGCCAGCAGCCAAGATCGGGGAACCTACAATGAGCAGTTCTTC. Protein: CASSQDRGTYNEQFF.

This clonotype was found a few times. CDR3 protein: CASSQDGEGYPYNEQFF. CDR3 DNA: TGCGCCAGCAGCCAAGATGGGGAGGGATACCCCTACAATGAGCAGTTCTTC. The chain joins TRBV4-3 to TRBJ2-1, with 7 bases fitting TRBD2. With V trimmed by 0 bases and J by 2 bases, 7 bases remained unmatched. Germline lookup yields CDR1 LGHNA and CDR2 YSLEER. The CDR3 is made up of 17 amino acids.

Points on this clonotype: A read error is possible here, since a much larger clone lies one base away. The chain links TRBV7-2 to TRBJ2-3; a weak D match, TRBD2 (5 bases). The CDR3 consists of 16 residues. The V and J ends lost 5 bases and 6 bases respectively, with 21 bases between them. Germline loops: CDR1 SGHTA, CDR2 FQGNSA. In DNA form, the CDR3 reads TGTACCAGCAGCCCCGCCGGGGTACGCCGGCTTGATACGCAGTATTTT. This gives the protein CTSSPAGVRRLDTQYF.

CDR3 nucleotide sequence: TGTGCCAGCAGTTTAGTTCACGGGACCGCGGAAGCTTTCTTT. Amino acid sequence: CASSLVHGTAEAFF. V gene TRBV12-3 or TRBV12-4 combines with J gene TRBJ1-1, with TRBD1 as a possible D gene (5 bases). There are 14 residues in the CDR3. Trimming took 1 base from V and 8 from J, leaving 14 bases between them.

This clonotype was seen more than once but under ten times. CDR3: CASSSAGTRGRDTQYF. CDR3 nucleotide sequence: TGCGCCAGCAGTTCGGCCGGGACTAGGGGCAGAGATACGCAGTATTTT. The chain couples TRBV5-1 to TRBJ2-3, with 8 positions matching TRBD2. The CDR3 is 16 amino acids. The germline gives CDR1 SGHRS, CDR2 YFSETQ. Losses at the gene ends were 5 bases for V and 5 bases for J; bases not matched to a gene: 13.